Described below is a single T cell receptor (beta chain) sequence and its context. This sample is part of a study of cytomegalovirus exposure and HLA in healthy donors. The PCR contained 60 Vbeta and 13 Jbeta primers. Using immunoSEQ multiplex PCR, the repertoire was profiled, and TCRdb retains in-frame clones only, with some absent. Of about 70,000 clones in the sample, under 85% were seen once. The CDR3 contains 15 residues. Germline assignment: CDR1 KGHSH and CDR2 LQKENI. V lost 3 bases, J lost 4 bases, and 7 bases stayed unmatched. This clonotype was obtained from a woman aged 60-75 years in good health and CMV-seropositive. V and J are TRBV18 and TRBJ1-1, with 8 nucleotides matching TRBD1. Specimen: PBMCs. CDR3: CASSPSGQGGTEAFF. CDR3 nucleotides: TGTGCCAGCTCACCCTCCGGACAGGGAGGCACTGAAGCTTTCTTT.